Below, 2 T cell receptor beta chains from the same sample are listed, as sequenced in a study of vaccination effects on CD4 cells after COVID-19. For these TCRs, the target antigens are not known. Sequencing in the ViraFEST assay came after antigen-specific CD4+ T cells had been expanded with viral peptide pools, which were used to stimulate PBMC. The authors isolated CD4+ T cells after ten to eleven days of culture. Absence of prior SARS-CoV-2 infection characterized the vaccine recipients, who showed negative nucleocapsid antibodies. The protocol was immunoSEQ multiplex PCR, while the TCRdb copy is restricted to in-frame clones and leaves out a portion. Of about 73,000 clones detected, about four fifths appear once; the ten largest clones hold about 11%. The sample here was CD4+ T cells from PBMCs cultured with SARS-CoV-2 spike peptides, taken before COVID-19 vaccination. These receptors were taken from a human donor who received a COVID-19 vaccine.

A few counts support this clone. This CDR3 is CASSLAVGSGANVLTF. The CDR3 nucleotides read TGCGCCAGCAGCTTGGCCGTGGGCTCCGGGGCCAACGTCCTGACTTTC. The chain recombines TRBV5-1 with TRBJ2-6; D unresolved. Germline CDR1 SGHRS, CDR2 YFSETQ. The CDR3 is 16 residues long. The germline V and J ends were trimmed by 0 bases and 4 bases, with 11 bases remaining between them.

The chain carries TRBV24-1 and TRBJ2-3; D gene ambiguous. V was clipped by 4 bases and J by 0 bases, with 7 bases between them. Looked up from germline, CDR1 is KGHDR and CDR2 is SFDVKD. The CDR3 is made up of 14 amino acids. CDR3 protein: CATSEVRSTDTQYF. The CDR3 bases are TGTGCCACCAGTGAAGTGAGGAGCACAGATACGCAGTATTTT.